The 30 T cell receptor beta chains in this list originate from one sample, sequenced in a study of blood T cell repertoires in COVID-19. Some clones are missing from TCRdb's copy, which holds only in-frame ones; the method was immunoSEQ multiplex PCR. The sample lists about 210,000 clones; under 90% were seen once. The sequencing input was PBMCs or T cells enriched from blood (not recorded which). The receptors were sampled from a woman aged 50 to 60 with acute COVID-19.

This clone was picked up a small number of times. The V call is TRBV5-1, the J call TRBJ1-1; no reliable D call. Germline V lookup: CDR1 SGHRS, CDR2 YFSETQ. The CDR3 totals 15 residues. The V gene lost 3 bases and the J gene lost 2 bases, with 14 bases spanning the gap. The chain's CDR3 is CASSSQAPENTEAFF. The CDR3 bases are TGCGCCAGCAGCTCCCAAGCTCCCGAAAACACTGAAGCTTTCTTT.

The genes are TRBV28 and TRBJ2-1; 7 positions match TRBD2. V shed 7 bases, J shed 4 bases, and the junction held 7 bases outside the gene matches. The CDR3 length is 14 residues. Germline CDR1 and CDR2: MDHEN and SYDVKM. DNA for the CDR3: TGTGCCAGCACCATAGCGGGCGGATACAATGAGCAGTTCTTC. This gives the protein CASTIAGGYNEQFF. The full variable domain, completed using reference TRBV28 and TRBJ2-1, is DVKVTQSSRYLVKRTGEKVFLECVQDMDHENMFWYRQDPGLGLRLIYFSYDVKMKEKGDIPEGYSVSREKKERFSLILESASTNQTSMYLCASTIAGGYNEQFFGPGTRLTVL.

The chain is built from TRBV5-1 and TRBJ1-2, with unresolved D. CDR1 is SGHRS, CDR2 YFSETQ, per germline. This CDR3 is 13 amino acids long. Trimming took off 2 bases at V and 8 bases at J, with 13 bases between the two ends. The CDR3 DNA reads TGCGCCAGCAGCTTCGAGGGAAACTTCGGCTACACCTTC. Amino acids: CASSFEGNFGYTF.

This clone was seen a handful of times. The CDR3 loop reads CASSLSPGAGTEAFF. In DNA, the CDR3 is TGTGCCAGCAGTTTATCCCCGGGAGCGGGCACTGAAGCTTTCTTT. The genes are TRBV27 and TRBJ1-1, with D uncertain. Germline assignment: CDR1 MNHEY and CDR2 SMNVEV (reference sequence). The V gene lost 0 bases and the J gene lost 4 bases, with 12 bases spanning the gap. The CDR3 extends over 15 amino acids.

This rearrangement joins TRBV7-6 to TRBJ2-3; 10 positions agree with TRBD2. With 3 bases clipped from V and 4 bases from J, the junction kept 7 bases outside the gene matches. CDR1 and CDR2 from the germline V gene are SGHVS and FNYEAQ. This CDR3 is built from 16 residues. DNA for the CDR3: TGTGCCAGCAGCTTGATCACAAGCGGGGGGGCAGATACGCAGTATTTT. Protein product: CASSLITSGGADTQYF.

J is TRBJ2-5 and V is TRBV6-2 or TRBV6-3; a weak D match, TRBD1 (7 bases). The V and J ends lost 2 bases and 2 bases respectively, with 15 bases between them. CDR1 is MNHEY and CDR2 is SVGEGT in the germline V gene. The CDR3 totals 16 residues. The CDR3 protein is CASSYLTGDLQETQYF. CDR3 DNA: TGTGCCAGCAGTTACCTTACAGGGGACTTGCAAGAGACCCAGTACTTC.

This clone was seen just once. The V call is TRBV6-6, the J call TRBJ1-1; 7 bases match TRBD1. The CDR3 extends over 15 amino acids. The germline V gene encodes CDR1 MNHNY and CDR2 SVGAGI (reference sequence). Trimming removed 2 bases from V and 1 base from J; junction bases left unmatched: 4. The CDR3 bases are TGTGCCAGCAGTTACGGGGACAGACAGAACACTGAAGCTTTCTTT. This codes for CASSYGDRQNTEAFF.

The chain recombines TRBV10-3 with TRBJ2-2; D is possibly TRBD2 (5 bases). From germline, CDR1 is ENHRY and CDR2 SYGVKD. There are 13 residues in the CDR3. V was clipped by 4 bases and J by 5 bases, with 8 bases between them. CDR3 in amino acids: CAISVEGTGELFF. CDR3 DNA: TGTGCCATCAGTGTCGAGGGAACCGGGGAGCTGTTTTTT.

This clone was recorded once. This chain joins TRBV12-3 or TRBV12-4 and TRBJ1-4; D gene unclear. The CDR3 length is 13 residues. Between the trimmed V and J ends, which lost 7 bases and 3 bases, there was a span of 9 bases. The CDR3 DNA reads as TGTGCCAGCACAGCGGGAGCTAATGAAAAACTGTTTTTT. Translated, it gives CASTAGANEKLFF.

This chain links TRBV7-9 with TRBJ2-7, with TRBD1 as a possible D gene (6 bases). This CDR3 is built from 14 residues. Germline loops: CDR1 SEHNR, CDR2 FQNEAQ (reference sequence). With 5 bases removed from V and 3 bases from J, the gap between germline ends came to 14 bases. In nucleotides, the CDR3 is TGTGCCAGCAGCCCAAGGACAGATCTCTACGAGCAGTACTTC. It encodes CASSPRTDLYEQYF. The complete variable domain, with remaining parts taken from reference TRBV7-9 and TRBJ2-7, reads DTGVSQNPRHKITKRGQNVTFRCDPISEHNRLYWYRQTLGQGPEFLTYFQNEAQLEKSRLLSDRFSAERPKGSFSTLEIQRTEQGDSAMYLCASSPRTDLYEQYFGPGTRLTVT.

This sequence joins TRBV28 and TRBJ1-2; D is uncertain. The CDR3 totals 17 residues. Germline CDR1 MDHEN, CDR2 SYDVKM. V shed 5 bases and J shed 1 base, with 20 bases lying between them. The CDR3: CASSPDRRAGYNYGYTF. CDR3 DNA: TGTGCCAGCAGTCCAGACCGGCGTGCAGGCTATAACTATGGCTACACCTTC.

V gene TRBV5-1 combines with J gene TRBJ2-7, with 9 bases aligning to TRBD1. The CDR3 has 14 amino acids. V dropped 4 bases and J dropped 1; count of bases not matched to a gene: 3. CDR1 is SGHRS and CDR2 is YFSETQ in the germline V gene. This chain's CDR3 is CASSPGTGSYEQYF. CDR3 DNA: TGCGCCAGCAGCCCCGGGACAGGGTCCTACGAGCAGTACTTC.

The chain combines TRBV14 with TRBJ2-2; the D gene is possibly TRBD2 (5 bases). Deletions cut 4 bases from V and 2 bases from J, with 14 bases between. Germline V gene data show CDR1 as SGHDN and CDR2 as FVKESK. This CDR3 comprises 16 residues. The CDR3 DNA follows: TGTGCCAGCAGCCTTCTCCGGGGAAAAAACACCGGGGAGCTGTTTTTT. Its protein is CASSLLRGKNTGELFF.

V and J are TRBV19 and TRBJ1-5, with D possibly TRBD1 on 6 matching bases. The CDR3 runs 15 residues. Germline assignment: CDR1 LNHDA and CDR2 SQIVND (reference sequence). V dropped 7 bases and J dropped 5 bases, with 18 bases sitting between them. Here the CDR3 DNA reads TGTGCCAGTAAGCCGCCGGGGGGCGGGGATCAGCCCCAGCATTTT. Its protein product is CASKPPGGGDQPQHF.

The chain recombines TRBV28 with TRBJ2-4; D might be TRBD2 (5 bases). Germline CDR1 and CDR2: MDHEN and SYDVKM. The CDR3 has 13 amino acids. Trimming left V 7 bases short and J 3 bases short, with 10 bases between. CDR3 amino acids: CASKKGVKNIQYF. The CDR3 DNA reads TGTGCCAGCAAAAAGGGAGTCAAAAACATTCAGTACTTC.

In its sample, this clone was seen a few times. CDR3 amino acids: CASSPGGAYTEAFF. DNA for the CDR3: TGTGCCAGCTCACCAGGGGGGGCGTACACTGAAGCTTTCTTT. The chain joins TRBV18 to TRBJ1-1; possible D gene TRBD1, 6 bases. Germline-derived CDR1 and CDR2 are KGHSH and LQKENI. Trimming stripped 2 bases from V and 3 bases from J, with 10 bases between. CDR3 length equals 14 residues.

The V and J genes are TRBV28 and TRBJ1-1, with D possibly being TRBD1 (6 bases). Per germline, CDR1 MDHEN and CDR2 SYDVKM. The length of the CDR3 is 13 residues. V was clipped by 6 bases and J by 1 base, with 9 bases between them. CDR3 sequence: CASRRGRNTEAFF. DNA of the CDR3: TGTGCCAGCAGAAGGGGGAGGAACACTGAAGCTTTCTTT.

The CDR3 protein is CSASGLSGRTYNEQFF. The CDR3 bases are TGCAGTGCTAGTGGCCTTAGTGGGAGGACCTACAATGAGCAGTTCTTC. V gene TRBV20-1 combines with J gene TRBJ2-1; D possibly corresponds to TRBD2 (6 bases). Per germline, CDR1 DFQATT and CDR2 SNEGSKA (reference sequence). The V and J ends lost 3 bases and 2 bases respectively, with 17 bases between them. The CDR3 spans 16 residues.

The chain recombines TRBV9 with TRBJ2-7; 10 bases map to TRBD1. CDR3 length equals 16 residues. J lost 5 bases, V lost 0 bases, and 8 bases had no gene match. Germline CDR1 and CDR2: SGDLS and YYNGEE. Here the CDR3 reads CASSVGNGQGVDEQYF. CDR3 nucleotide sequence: TGTGCCAGCAGCGTAGGAAACGGACAGGGGGTAGACGAGCAGTACTTC.

The CDR3 region is CASSFITGEQYF. In DNA form, the CDR3 reads TGTGCCAGCAGCTTTATAACAGGCGAGCAGTACTTC. The chain couples TRBV7-9 to TRBJ2-7, with a possible D match to TRBD1 (5 bases). CDR3 length: 12 residues. Trimming took 3 bases from V and 6 from J, leaving 9 bases between them. Germline CDR1 and CDR2: SEHNR and FQNEAQ (reference sequence).

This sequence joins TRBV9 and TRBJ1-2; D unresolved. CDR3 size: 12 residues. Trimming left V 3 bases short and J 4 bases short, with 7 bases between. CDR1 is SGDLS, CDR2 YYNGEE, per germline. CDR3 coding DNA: TGTGCCAGCAGCGCCGACTTCTATGGCTACACCTTC. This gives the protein CASSADFYGYTF.

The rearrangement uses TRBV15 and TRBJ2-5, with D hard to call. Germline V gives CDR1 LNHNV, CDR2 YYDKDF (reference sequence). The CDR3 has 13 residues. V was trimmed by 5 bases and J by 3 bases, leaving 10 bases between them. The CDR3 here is CATSFGEKETQYF. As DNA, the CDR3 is TGTGCCACCAGCTTCGGAGAAAAAGAGACCCAGTACTTC.

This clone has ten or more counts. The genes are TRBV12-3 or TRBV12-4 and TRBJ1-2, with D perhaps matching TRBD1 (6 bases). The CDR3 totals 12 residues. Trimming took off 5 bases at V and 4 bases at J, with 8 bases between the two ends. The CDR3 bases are TGTGCCAGCAGTACGGACAGCTATGGCTACACCTTC. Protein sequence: CASSTDSYGYTF.

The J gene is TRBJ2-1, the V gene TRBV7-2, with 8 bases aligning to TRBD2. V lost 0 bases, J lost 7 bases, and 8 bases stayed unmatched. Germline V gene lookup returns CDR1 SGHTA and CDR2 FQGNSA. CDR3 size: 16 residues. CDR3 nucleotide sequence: TGTGCCAGCAGCTTAGCGCCCGGACGGGAGGGGAATGAGCAGTTCTTC. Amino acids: CASSLAPGREGNEQFF.

CDR3 DNA: TGTGCCAGCAGTTCCCAGCGGGGGCAAGAGACCCAGTACTTC. It yields the protein CASSSQRGQETQYF. J is TRBJ2-5 and V is TRBV27, with 8 bases that match TRBD2. Per the germline V gene, CDR1 is MNHEY and CDR2 is SMNVEV (reference sequence). The V segment lost 4 bases and the J segment 2 bases; nucleotides outside the gene matches: 3. This CDR3 contains 14 residues.

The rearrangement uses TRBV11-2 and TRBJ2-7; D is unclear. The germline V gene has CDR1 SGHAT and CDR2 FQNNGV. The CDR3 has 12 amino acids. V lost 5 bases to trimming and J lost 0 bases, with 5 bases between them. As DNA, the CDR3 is TGTGCCAGCAGCCAAAACTCCTACGAGCAGTACTTC. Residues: CASSQNSYEQYF.

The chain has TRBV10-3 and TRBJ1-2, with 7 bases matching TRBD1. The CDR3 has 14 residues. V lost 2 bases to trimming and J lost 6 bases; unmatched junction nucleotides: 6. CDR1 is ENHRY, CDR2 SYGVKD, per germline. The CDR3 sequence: CAISERGPGDGYTF. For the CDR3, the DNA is TGTGCCATCAGTGAGAGGGGGCCCGGCGATGGCTACACCTTC.

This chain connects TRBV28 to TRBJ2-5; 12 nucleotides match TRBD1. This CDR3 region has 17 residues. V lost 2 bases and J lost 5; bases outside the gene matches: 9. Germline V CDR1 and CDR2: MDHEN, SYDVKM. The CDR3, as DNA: TGTGCCAGCAGTTTAGGGGCGGGACAGGGGGCTGGTGAGACCCAGTACTTC. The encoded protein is CASSLGAGQGAGETQYF. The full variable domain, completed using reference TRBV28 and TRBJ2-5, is DVKVTQSSRYLVKRTGEKVFLECVQDMDHENMFWYRQDPGLGLRLIYFSYDVKMKEKGDIPEGYSVSREKKERFSLILESASTNQTSMYLCASSLGAGQGAGETQYFGPGTRLLVL.

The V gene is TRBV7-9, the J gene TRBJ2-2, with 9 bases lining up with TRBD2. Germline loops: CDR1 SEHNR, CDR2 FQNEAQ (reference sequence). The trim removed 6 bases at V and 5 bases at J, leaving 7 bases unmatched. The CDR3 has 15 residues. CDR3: CASSPGLALTGELFF. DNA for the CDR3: TGTGCCAGCAGTCCGGGACTAGCATTAACCGGGGAGCTGTTTTTT.

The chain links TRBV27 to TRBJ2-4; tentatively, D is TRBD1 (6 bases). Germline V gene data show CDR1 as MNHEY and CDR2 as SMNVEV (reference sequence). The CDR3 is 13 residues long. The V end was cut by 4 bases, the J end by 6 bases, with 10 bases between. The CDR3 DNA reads TGTGCCAGCAGTTCCAGGGGAATAAACATTCAGTACTTC. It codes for CASSSRGINIQYF.